One sample yielded the 27 T cell receptor beta chains listed below, sequenced in a study of blood T cell repertoires in COVID-19. TCRdb keeps only in-frame clones here, not all; method: immunoSEQ multiplex PCR. The table lists approximately 350,000 clones, 83% of them singletons. Material: PBMCs or T cells enriched from blood (not recorded which). These receptors all stem from a woman aged 45-59 years who had recovered from COVID-19.

This chain joins TRBV2 and TRBJ1-6, with 10 nucleotides matching TRBD1. With V trimmed by 10 bases and J by 7 bases, 4 bases remained unmatched. Germline CDR1 is SNHLY and CDR2 is FYNNEI. This CDR3 is 13 amino acids long. The CDR3, as DNA: TGTGCCACAGACAGGGGGCTGAATTCACCCCTCCACTTT. It encodes CATDRGLNSPLHF.

The table lists this clone with a count of one. This chain links TRBV10-3 with TRBJ2-3; D unresolved. The CDR3 consists of 12 residues. The V gene's germline CDR1 is ENHRY and CDR2 SYGVKD. Trimming shortened V by 2 bases and J by 4 bases, and 4 bases separated the two germline ends. The CDR3, as DNA: TGTGCCATCAGTGAGGAGCCAGATACGCAGTATTTT. Its translation: CAISEEPDTQYF.

This chain joins TRBV4-1 and TRBJ2-5; no clear D. In germline, CDR1 is MGHRA, CDR2 YSYEKL. V lost 4 bases to trimming and J lost 5 bases, with 11 bases between them. This CDR3 has 13 residues. This CDR3 reads CASSLYPFETQYF. The CDR3 DNA reads TGCGCCAGCAGCCTCTACCCATTCGAGACCCAGTACTTC.

V gene TRBV9 combines with J gene TRBJ2-3, with D unresolved. Trimming cost V 0 bases and J 10 bases, with 9 bases left between them. Germline V CDR1 and CDR2: SGDLS, YYNGEE. The CDR3 is 12 residues long. Here the CDR3 DNA reads TGTGCCAGCAGCGTAGGGTTAGAGGCGCAGTATTTT. Translating it yields CASSVGLEAQYF.

The chain links TRBV6-5 to TRBJ1-2, with 12 bases matching TRBD1. Unmatched junction bases numbered 4, after V lost 4 bases and J lost 4 bases. The CDR3 totals 15 residues. In germline, CDR1 is MNHEY, CDR2 SVGAGI. CDR3 protein: CASSLGQGAVYGYTF. The CDR3 DNA sequence: TGTGCCAGCAGTTTGGGACAGGGGGCCGTCTATGGCTACACCTTC.

This chain uses TRBV11-2 with TRBJ1-2; D is uncertain. V lost 4 bases to trimming and J lost 14 bases, with 17 bases between them. Germline values: CDR1 SGHAT, CDR2 FQNNGV. This CDR3 spans 12 amino acids. Here the CDR3 reads CASSSPAGSHTF. CDR3 nucleotides: TGTGCCAGCAGCTCCCCGGCGGGTTCCCATACCTTC.

The CDR3 coding sequence is TGTGCCAGCAGCCACTTACAGGGGGTGGGCTATGGCTACACCTTC. Its protein is CASSHLQGVGYGYTF. The chain combines TRBV14 with TRBJ1-2, with 8 bases aligning to TRBD1. This CDR3 has 15 residues. CDR1 and CDR2 from the germline V gene are SGHDN and FVKESK. With V trimmed by 3 bases and J by 4 bases, 7 bases remained unmatched.

This chain connects TRBV7-9 to TRBJ2-2; tentatively, D is TRBD2 (7 bases). This CDR3 is built from 15 residues. Germline CDR1 and CDR2: SEHNR and FQNEAQ (reference sequence). With 5 bases removed from V and 2 bases from J, the gap between germline ends came to 12 bases. The CDR3 loop reads CASSRRGGNTGELFF. The DNA of the CDR3 is TGTGCCAGCAGCAGAAGGGGGGGTAACACCGGGGAGCTGTTTTTT.

V usage is TRBV4-2 and J usage is TRBJ1-2; no clear D gene. The ends were cut back, 1 base at V and 4 bases at J, with 16 bases in the middle. Germline CDR1 LGHNA, CDR2 YNFKEQ. The CDR3 runs to 16 residues. The DNA for the CDR3 is TGTGCCAGCAGCCAAGGGTTCACTTTGGCGGGCTATGGCTACACCTTC. Its protein is CASSQGFTLAGYGYTF.

This chain links TRBV19 with TRBJ2-2, with TRBD2 as a possible D gene (5 bases). The CDR3 length is 16 residues. V lost 4 bases to trimming and J lost 5 bases, with 17 bases between them. In germline, CDR1 is LNHDA, CDR2 SQIVND (reference sequence). DNA of the CDR3: TGTGCCAGTAGTACCCCCGCGGGCGTGAATACCGGGGAGCTGTTTTTT. This sequence encodes CASSTPAGVNTGELFF.

V usage is TRBV29-1 and J usage is TRBJ2-7; TRBD2 might be the D (7 bases). The CDR3 is made up of 13 amino acids. The V end was cut by 7 bases, the J end by 4 bases, with 17 bases between. The germline V gene encodes CDR1 SQVTM and CDR2 ANQGSEA. CDR3 in amino acids: CSALGGAHYEQYF. The CDR3 coding sequence is TGCAGCGCGCTTGGGGGGGCGCATTACGAGCAGTACTTC.

V usage is TRBV9 and J usage is TRBJ1-3; TRBD1 agrees at 7 bases. The junction had 6 bases not matched to a gene; V was cut back by 0 bases and J by 9 bases. The CDR3 runs to 14 residues. The V gene's germline CDR1 is SGDLS and CDR2 YYNGEE. The CDR3 spells CASSVATGAGTIYF. The DNA of the CDR3 is TGTGCCAGCAGCGTAGCTACAGGGGCAGGCACCATATATTTT. The full variable domain, its missing parts supplied by reference TRBV9 and TRBJ1-3, is DSGVTQTPKHLITATGQRVTLRCSPRSGDLSVYWYQQSLDQGLQFLIQYYNGEERAKGNILERFSAQQFPDLHSELNLSSLELGDSALYFCASSVATGAGTIYFGEGSWLTVV.

The chain recombines TRBV14 with TRBJ1-6; unclear D gene. The CDR3 spans 15 residues. CDR1 and CDR2 from the germline V gene are SGHDN and FVKESK. Trimming shortened V by 2 bases and J by 8 bases, and 13 bases separated the two germline ends. The CDR3 DNA reads as TGTGCCAGCAGCCAAAAACTAGAGATCGATTCACCCCTCCACTTT. Translated: CASSQKLEIDSPLHF.

The rearrangement uses TRBV7-3 and TRBJ2-4, with D perhaps matching TRBD2 (6 bases). Trimming cost V 1 base and J 0 bases, with 19 bases left between them. CDR1 and CDR2 (germline): SGHTA, FQGTGA. This CDR3 is 19 amino acids long. The CDR3 spells CASSLIFYWDLLAKNIQYF. The CDR3, as DNA: TGTGCCAGCAGCTTAATTTTTTACTGGGACTTGTTAGCCAAAAACATTCAGTACTTC.

The V call is TRBV18, the J call TRBJ1-2; TRBD1 agrees at 7 bases. V was clipped by 3 bases and J by 6 bases; unmatched bases: 1. Germline V gene data show CDR1 as KGHSH and CDR2 as LQKENI. This CDR3 spans 12 amino acids. The CDR3 loop is CASSPTGNGYTF. Written as DNA, the CDR3 is TGTGCCAGCTCACCGACAGGGAATGGCTACACCTTC.

This chain connects TRBV4-3 to TRBJ1-2; a possible D gene is TRBD1 (6 bases). The CDR3 sequence is 14 residues long. Looked up from germline, CDR1 is LGHNA and CDR2 is YSLEER. V was shortened by 4 bases and J by 4 bases, with 13 bases between the two germline ends. The CDR3 reads CASSPRTASYGYTF. CDR3 coding DNA: TGCGCCAGCAGCCCACGGACAGCTTCCTATGGCTACACCTTC.

The CDR3 spells CASSPHRGLNTEAFF. In nucleotides, the CDR3 is TGTGCCAGCAGCCCTCACAGGGGATTGAACACTGAAGCTTTCTTT. This chain connects TRBV7-8 to TRBJ1-1; 7 positions agree with TRBD1. The CDR3 loop spans 15 amino acids. The V gene's germline CDR1 is SGHVS and CDR2 FQNEAQ. Trimming removed 5 bases from V and 0 bases from J; junction bases left unmatched: 6.

The J gene is TRBJ2-1, the V gene TRBV27, with 7 bases matching TRBD1. Germline V gives CDR1 MNHEY, CDR2 SMNVEV (reference sequence). Trimming cost V 2 bases and J 0 bases; bases outside gene matches: 7. The CDR3 is 17 amino acids. The chain's CDR3 is CASSLITGVGSYNEQFF. CDR3 bases: TGTGCCAGCAGTTTAATAACAGGGGTTGGCTCCTACAATGAGCAGTTCTTC.

The gene calls are TRBV6-6 and TRBJ1-3; no clear D. V gave up 2 bases and J gave up 0 bases, with 8 bases separating them. Germline CDR1 and CDR2: MNHNY and SVGAGI (reference sequence). The CDR3 covers 15 residues. The CDR3 region has the DNA TGTGCCAGCAGTTACGGGGAGAGCTCTGGAAACACCATATATTTT. This sequence encodes CASSYGESSGNTIYF.

This chain links TRBV6-5 with TRBJ2-7; 7 bases fit TRBD1. CDR1 and CDR2 from the germline V gene are MNHEY and SVGAGI. V lost 8 bases to trimming and J lost 6 bases; unmatched junction nucleotides: 10. This CDR3 region has 13 residues. CDR3 DNA: TGTGCCAGCGGCCAGGGGGTCTGGGGCGAGCAGTACTTC. This translates into CASGQGVWGEQYF.

Only a few counts were recorded for this clone. The rearrangement links TRBV6-5 to TRBJ1-6, with a tentative D call TRBD1 (5 bases). The germline gives CDR1 MNHEY, CDR2 SVGAGI. The CDR3 has 13 amino acids. Between the trimmed V and J ends, which lost 8 bases and 5 bases, there was a span of 10 bases. CDR3: CASQGKNNSPLHF. The CDR3, as DNA: TGTGCCAGCCAGGGAAAAAATAATTCACCCCTCCACTTT.

The chain couples TRBV7-8 to TRBJ2-3, with 7 bases lining up with TRBD2. CDR3 size: 17 residues. Germline V gene data show CDR1 as SGHVS and CDR2 as FQNEAQ. V lost 5 bases to trimming and J lost 3 bases; unmatched junction nucleotides: 14. For the CDR3, the DNA is TGTGCCAGCAGCGTTCATGTTGGGGGAGGGTATACAGATACGCAGTATTTT. This sequence encodes CASSVHVGGGYTDTQYF.

This clone was recorded a few times. This CDR3 is also generated by other DNA sequences in the sample. The chain combines TRBV18 with TRBJ1-1; TRBD1 matches at 7 bases. Germline V gives CDR1 KGHSH, CDR2 LQKENI. The junction had 1 base not matched to a gene; V was cut back by 2 bases and J by 1 base. The CDR3 runs 14 residues. This CDR3 is CASSPAGGNTEAFF. The DNA for the CDR3 is TGTGCCAGCTCACCAGCAGGGGGGAACACTGAAGCTTTCTTT.

The chain recombines TRBV29-1 with TRBJ2-7, with 7 nucleotides matching TRBD1. The germline V gene has CDR1 SQVTM and CDR2 ANQGSEA. The CDR3 extends over 12 amino acids. The V segment lost 6 bases and the J segment 3 bases; nucleotides outside the gene matches: 5. As DNA, the CDR3 is TGCAGCGTCCGACAGGGTCGCTACGAGCAGTACTTC. This sequence encodes CSVRQGRYEQYF.

J is TRBJ1-2 and V is TRBV19, with TRBD1 as a possible D gene (5 bases). The CDR3 is 14 amino acids. Deletions cut 5 bases from V and 0 bases from J, with 10 bases between. The germline CDR1 and CDR2 sequences are LNHDA and SQIVND (reference sequence). The CDR3, as DNA: TGTGCCAGTAGTGGGGCCGCCCCTAACTATGGCTACACCTTC. Translating gives CASSGAAPNYGYTF. Full variable domain (rest looked up from reference TRBV19 and TRBJ1-2): DGGITQSPKYLFRKEGQNVTLSCEQNLNHDAMYWYRQDPGQGLRLIYYSQIVNDFQKGDIAEGYSVSREKKESFPLTVTSAQKNPTAFYLCASSGAAPNYGYTFGSGTRLTVV.

J is TRBJ2-2 and V is TRBV27, with D tentatively TRBD1 (5 bases). The CDR3 is 16 amino acids. Germline assignment: CDR1 MNHEY and CDR2 SMNVEV (reference sequence). V lost 5 bases, J lost 2 bases, and 15 bases lay in between. CDR3 residues: CASSKTRTINTGELFF. In DNA form, the CDR3 reads TGTGCCAGCAGTAAAACAAGGACAATCAACACCGGGGAGCTGTTTTTT.

The chain employs TRBV9 and TRBJ1-4; maybe TRBD1 (6 bases). Trimming pared 0 bases from V and 8 bases from J, leaving 17 bases between. Germline V lookup: CDR1 SGDLS, CDR2 YYNGEE. The CDR3 is made up of 16 amino acids. CDR3 sequence reads: CASSVAAGGVWEKLFF. CDR3 nucleotides: TGTGCCAGCAGCGTAGCTGCGGGGGGCGTGTGGGAAAAACTGTTTTTT.